These 8 T cell receptor beta chains were all obtained from the same sample, sequenced in a study of CD8 T cells in Susac syndrome. Reverse transcription of about 0.45 to 1 ug RNA was performed with random hexamers. TCRdb re-called the immunoSEQ multiplex PCR reads through MiXCR, storing one row per CDR3 protein. The sample has roughly 200,000 distinct CDR3 sequences, 95% seen once; the top ten hold 0.082%. Sequencing used CD4+ T cells from PBMCs. Receptors were obtained from a human donor with multiple sclerosis.

CDR3 region: CSAFQRSGVRGYTF. For the CDR3, the DNA is TGCAGTGCCTTTCAACGCTCAGGGGTCCGGGGCTACACCTTC. The chain is built from TRBV20-1 and TRBJ1-2, with D possibly TRBD1 on 6 matching bases. V shed 6 bases and J shed 8 bases, with 22 bases lying between them. CDR1 is DFQATT, CDR2 SNEGSKA, per germline (reference sequence). The CDR3 is 14 amino acids.

This clonotype was observed a single time. The chain links TRBV25-1 to TRBJ2-5, with a possible D match to TRBD1 (6 bases). V was clipped by 1 base and J by 6 bases, with 18 bases between them. Germline values: CDR1 MGHDK, CDR2 SYGVNS. This CDR3 comprises 16 residues. CDR3: CASSELDSESGKTQYF. DNA for the CDR3: TGTGCCAGCAGTGAATTGGACAGCGAATCTGGGAAGACCCAGTACTTC.

The chain is built from TRBV27 and TRBJ2-2; D is ambiguous. CDR3 size: 14 residues. V lost 5 bases and J 5 bases, leaving 12 bases between the germline ends. Per germline, CDR1 MNHEY and CDR2 SMNVEV (reference sequence). In nucleotides, the CDR3 is TGTGCCAGCAGTAGAAGGGCGGTAACCGGGGAGCTGTTTTTT. Amino acid sequence: CASSRRAVTGELFF.

This clonotype was seen a single time. This chain joins TRBV9 and TRBJ2-1; D gene ambiguous. Trimming left V 0 bases short and J 8 bases short, with 6 bases between. The CDR3 contains 12 residues. CDR1 and CDR2 (germline): SGDLS, YYNGEE. This CDR3 reads CASSVELDEQFF. The CDR3 DNA reads as TGTGCCAGCAGCGTAGAGCTGGATGAGCAGTTCTTC.

The rearrangement links TRBV20-1 to TRBJ1-5, with D unclear. The V end was cut by 0 bases, the J end by 7 bases, with 7 bases between. This CDR3 is 12 amino acids long. Germline CDR1 and CDR2: DFQATT and SNEGSKA (reference sequence). The CDR3 protein is CSARDYAQPQHF. CDR3 bases: TGCAGTGCTAGAGATTATGCCCAGCCCCAGCATTTT.

The V and J genes are TRBV6-6 and TRBJ1-1; D may be TRBD1 (5 bases). The germline V gene encodes CDR1 MNHNY and CDR2 SVGAGI (reference sequence). The CDR3 covers 15 residues. Trimming removed 2 bases from V and 0 bases from J, with 10 bases in between. Here the CDR3 DNA reads TGTGCCAGCAGTTACGAGGGGATCATGAACACTGAAGCTTTCTTT. Protein product: CASSYEGIMNTEAFF.

The V gene is TRBV29-1, the J gene TRBJ2-7; the D gene is possibly TRBD2 (7 bases). The CDR3 is 13 amino acids. V lost 0 bases and J 6 bases, leaving 12 bases between the germline ends. CDR1 and CDR2 (germline): SQVTM, ANQGSEA. Written as DNA, the CDR3 is TGCAGCGTTGAAGATGGCGGGGGCGGCGAGCAGTACTTC. Protein sequence: CSVEDGGGGEQYF.

The chain couples TRBV2 to TRBJ2-5, with 8 bases matching TRBD1. With 5 bases clipped from V and 4 bases from J, the junction kept 12 bases outside the gene matches. The CDR3 runs 16 residues. Looked up from germline, CDR1 is SNHLY and CDR2 is FYNNEI. This chain's CDR3 is CASSRNQGAGRETQYF. The CDR3 DNA reads as TGTGCCAGCAGTCGCAATCAGGGGGCGGGTAGAGAGACCCAGTACTTC.